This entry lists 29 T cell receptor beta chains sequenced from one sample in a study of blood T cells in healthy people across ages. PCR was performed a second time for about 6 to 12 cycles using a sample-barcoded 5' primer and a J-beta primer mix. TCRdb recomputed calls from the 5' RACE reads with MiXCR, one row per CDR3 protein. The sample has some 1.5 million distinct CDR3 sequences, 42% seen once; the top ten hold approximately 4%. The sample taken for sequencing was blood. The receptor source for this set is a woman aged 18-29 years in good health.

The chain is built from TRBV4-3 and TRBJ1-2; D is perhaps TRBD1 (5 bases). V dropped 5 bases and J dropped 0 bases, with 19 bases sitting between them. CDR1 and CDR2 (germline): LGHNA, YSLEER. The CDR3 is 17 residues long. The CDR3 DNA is TGCGCCAGCAGCACCCAAAGGCGGGGGTACACTAACTATGGCTACACCTTC. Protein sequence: CASSTQRRGYTNYGYTF.

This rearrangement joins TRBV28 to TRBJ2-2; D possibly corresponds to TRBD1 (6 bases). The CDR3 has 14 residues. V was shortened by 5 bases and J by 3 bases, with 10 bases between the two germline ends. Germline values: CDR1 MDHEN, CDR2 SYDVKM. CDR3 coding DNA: TGTGCCAGCAGTATTACAGGGTACACCGGGGAGCTGTTTTTT. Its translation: CASSITGYTGELFF.

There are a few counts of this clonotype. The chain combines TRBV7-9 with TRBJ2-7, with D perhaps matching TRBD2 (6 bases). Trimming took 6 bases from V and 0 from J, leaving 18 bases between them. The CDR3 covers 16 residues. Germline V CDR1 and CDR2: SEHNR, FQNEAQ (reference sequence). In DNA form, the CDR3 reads TGTGCCAGCAGTCCTAGCCTAGCGTCGAGCTCCTACGAGCAGTACTTC. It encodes CASSPSLASSSYEQYF.

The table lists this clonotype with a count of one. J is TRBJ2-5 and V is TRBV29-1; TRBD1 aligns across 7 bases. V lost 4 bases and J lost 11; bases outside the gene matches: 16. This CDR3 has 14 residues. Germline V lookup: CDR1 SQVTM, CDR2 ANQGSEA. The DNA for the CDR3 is TGCAGCGTTGCGGGACAGTACTCCTACAATGAGCAGTACTTC. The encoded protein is CSVAGQYSYNEQYF.

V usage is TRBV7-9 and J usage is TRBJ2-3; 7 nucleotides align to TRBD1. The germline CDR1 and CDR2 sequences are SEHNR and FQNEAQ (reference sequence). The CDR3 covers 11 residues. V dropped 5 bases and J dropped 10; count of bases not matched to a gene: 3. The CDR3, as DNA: TGTGCCAGCAGCGACAGGGTGGCGCAGTATTTT. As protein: CASSDRVAQYF. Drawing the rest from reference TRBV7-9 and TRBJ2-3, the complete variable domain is DTGVSQNPRHKITKRGQNVTFRCDPISEHNRLYWYRQTLGQGPEFLTYFQNEAQLEKSRLLSDRFSAERPKGSFSTLEIQRTEQGDSAMYLCASSDRVAQYFGPGTRLTVL.

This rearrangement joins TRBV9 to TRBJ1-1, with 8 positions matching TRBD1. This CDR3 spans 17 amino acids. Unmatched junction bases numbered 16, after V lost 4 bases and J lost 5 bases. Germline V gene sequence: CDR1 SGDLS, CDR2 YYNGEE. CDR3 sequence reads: CASSPGGQGAMYTEAFF. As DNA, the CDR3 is TGTGCCAGCAGCCCGGGAGGGCAGGGGGCTATGTATACTGAAGCTTTCTTT.

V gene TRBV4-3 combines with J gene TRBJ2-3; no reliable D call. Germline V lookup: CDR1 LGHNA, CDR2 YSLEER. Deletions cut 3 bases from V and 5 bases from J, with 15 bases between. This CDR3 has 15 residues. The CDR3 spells CASSQERSWGDTQYF. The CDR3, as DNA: TGCGCCAGCAGCCAGGAGCGCTCCTGGGGAGATACGCAGTATTTT.

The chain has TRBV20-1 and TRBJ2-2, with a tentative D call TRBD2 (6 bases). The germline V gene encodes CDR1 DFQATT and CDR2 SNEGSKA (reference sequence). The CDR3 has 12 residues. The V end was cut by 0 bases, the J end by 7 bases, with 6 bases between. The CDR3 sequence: CSAREGGGELFF. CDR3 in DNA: TGCAGTGCTAGAGAGGGAGGCGGGGAGCTGTTTTTT.

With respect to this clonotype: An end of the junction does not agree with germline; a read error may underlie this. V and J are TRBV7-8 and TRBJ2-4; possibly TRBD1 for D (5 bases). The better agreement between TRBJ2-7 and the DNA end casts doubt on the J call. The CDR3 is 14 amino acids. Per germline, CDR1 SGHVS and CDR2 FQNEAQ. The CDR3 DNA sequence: TGTACCAGCAGCTTAGATCGCAGGGCCTACGAGCAGTACTTC. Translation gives CTSSLDRRAYEQYF.

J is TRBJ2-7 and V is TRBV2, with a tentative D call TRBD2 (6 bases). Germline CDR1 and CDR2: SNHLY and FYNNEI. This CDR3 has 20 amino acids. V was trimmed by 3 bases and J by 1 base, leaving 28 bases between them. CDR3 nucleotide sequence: TGTGCCAGCAGTGATGGGGGGACCTTCCTGGTGGGACCCCAATCCTACGAGCAGTACTTC. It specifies CASSDGGTFLVGPQSYEQYF.

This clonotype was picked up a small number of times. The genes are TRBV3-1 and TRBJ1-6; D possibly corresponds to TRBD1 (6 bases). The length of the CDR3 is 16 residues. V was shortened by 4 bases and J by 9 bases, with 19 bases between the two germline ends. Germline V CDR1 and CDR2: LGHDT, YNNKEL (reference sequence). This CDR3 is CASSRARGGGISPLHF. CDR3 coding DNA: TGTGCCAGCAGCCGAGCTCGGGGGGGCGGGATTTCACCCCTCCACTTT.

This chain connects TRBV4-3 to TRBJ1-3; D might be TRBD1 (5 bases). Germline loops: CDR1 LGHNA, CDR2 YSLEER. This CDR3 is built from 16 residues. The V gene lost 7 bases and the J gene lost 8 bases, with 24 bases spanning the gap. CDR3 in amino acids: CASNESPGRTEDTIYF. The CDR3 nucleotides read TGCGCCAGCAATGAGTCACCGGGGCGGACCGAGGACACCATATATTTT.

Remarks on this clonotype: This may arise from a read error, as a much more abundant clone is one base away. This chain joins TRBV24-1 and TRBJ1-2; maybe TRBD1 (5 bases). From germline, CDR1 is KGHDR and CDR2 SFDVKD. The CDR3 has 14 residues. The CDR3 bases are TGTGCCACCTGTGATGGGACGGTTAACTATGGCTACACCTTC. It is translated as CATCDGTVNYGYTF.

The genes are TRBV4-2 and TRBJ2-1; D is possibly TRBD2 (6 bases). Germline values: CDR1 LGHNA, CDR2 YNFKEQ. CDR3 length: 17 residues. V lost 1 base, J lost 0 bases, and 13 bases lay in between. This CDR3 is CASSQAYSGSSYNEQFF. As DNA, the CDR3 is TGTGCCAGCAGCCAAGCCTACTCCGGGAGCTCCTACAATGAGCAGTTCTTC.

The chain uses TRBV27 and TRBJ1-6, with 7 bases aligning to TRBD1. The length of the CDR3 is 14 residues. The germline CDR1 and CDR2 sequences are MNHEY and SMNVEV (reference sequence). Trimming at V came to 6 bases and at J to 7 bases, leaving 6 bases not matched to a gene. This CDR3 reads CASRLQGWNSPLHF. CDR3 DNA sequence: TGTGCCAGCAGACTACAGGGGTGGAATTCACCCCTCCACTTT.

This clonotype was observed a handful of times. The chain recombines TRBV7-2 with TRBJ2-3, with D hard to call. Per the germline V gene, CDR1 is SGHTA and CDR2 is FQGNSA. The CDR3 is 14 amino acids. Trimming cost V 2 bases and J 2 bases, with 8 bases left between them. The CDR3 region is CASSLYRNTDTQYF. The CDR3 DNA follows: TGTGCCAGCAGCTTATATCGCAACACAGATACGCAGTATTTT.

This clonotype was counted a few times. The CDR3 is CASRQDSADTQYF. The CDR3 nucleotides read TGTGCCAGCAGACAGGACAGCGCAGATACGCAGTATTTT. V is TRBV6-2 or TRBV6-3 and J is TRBJ2-3; D perhaps matches TRBD1 (6 bases). Looked up from germline, CDR1 is MNHEY and CDR2 is SVGEGT. Trimming pared 6 bases from V and 4 bases from J, leaving 11 bases between. The CDR3 is 13 amino acids.

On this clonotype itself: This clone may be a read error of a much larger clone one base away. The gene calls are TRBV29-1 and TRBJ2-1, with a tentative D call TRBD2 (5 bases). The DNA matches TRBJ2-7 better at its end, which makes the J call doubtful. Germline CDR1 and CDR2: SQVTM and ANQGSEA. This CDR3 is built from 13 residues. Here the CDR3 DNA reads TGCAGCGTCCGAGGACTGACAACCGACGAGCAGTACTTC. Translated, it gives CSVRGLTTDEQYF.

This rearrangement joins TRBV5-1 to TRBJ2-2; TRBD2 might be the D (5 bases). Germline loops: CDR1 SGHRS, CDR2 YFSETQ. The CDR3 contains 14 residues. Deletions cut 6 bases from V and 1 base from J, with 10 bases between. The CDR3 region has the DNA TGCGCCAGCACCGGGATTCTGAACACCGGGGAGCTGTTTTTT. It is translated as CASTGILNTGELFF.

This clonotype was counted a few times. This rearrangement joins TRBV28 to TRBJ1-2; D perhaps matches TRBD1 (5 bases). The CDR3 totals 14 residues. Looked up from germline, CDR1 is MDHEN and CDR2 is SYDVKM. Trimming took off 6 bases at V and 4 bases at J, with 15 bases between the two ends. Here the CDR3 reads CASSLSAGSYGYTF. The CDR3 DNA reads TGTGCCAGCAGCCTCTCCGCAGGGAGCTATGGCTACACCTTC.

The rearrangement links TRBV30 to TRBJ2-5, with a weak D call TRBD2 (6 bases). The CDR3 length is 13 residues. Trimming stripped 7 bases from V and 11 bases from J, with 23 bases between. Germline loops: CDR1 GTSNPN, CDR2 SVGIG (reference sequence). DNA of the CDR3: TGTGCCTCCTCTCTCCCGGACTACAATGAGCAGTACTTC. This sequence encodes CASSLPDYNEQYF.

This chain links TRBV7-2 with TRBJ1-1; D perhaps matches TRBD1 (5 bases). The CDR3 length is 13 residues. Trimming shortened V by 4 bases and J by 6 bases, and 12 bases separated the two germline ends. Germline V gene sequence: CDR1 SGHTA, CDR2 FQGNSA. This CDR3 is CASSSRDDAEAFF. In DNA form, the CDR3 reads TGTGCCAGCAGCTCCCGGGACGACGCTGAAGCTTTCTTT.

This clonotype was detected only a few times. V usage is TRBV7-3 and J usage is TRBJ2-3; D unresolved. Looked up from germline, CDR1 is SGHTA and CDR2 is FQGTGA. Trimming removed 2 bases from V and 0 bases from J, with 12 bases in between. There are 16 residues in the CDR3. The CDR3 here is CASSLGLLGSTDTQYF. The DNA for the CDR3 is TGTGCCAGCAGCTTAGGTCTCCTAGGGAGCACAGATACGCAGTATTTT.

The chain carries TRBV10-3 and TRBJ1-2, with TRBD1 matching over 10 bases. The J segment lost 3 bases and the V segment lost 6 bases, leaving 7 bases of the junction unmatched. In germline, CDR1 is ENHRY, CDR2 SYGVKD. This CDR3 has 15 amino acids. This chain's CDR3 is CAIRESGQGDYGYTF. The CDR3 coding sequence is TGTGCCATCAGAGAATCTGGACAGGGGGACTATGGCTACACCTTC.

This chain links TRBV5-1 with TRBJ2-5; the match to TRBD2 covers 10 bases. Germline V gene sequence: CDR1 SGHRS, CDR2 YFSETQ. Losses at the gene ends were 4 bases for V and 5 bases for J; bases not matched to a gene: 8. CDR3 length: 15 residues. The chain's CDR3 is CASSLTSGVFETQYF. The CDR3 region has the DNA TGCGCCAGCAGCCTCACTAGCGGGGTGTTTGAGACCCAGTACTTC.

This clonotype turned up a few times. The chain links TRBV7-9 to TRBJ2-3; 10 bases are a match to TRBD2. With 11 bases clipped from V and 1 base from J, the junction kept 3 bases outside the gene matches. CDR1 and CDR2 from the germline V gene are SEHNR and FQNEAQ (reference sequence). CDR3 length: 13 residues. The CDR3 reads CAGGTSGTDTQYF. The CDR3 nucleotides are TGTGCCGGCGGGACTAGCGGCACAGATACGCAGTATTTT.

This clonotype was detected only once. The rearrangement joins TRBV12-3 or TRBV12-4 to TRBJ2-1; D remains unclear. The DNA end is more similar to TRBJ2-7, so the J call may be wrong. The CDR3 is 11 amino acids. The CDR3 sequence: CASKTFNEQYF. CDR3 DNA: TGTGCCAGCAAGACTTTCAATGAGCAGTACTTC.

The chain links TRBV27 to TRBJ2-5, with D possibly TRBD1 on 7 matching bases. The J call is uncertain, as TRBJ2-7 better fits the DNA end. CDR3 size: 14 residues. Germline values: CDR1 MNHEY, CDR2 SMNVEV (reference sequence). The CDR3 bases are TGTGCCAGCAGTGTAACAGGGGAGGCACACGAGCAGTACTTC. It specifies CASSVTGEAHEQYF.

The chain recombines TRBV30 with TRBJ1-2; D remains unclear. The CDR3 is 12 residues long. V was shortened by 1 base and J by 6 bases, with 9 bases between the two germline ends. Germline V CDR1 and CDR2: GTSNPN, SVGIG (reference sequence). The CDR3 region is CAWSDLRDGYTF. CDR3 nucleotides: TGTGCCTGGAGTGACCTGAGAGATGGCTACACCTTC.